Detailed here is one T cell receptor beta chain. Its antigen is unknown. Germline and junction disagree at one end, which may indicate a read error. This sample was taken from a study of post-analysis software for immune sequencing data. On the study more broadly: Relapsing-remitting, secondary progressive and progressive-relapsing multiple sclerosis were all included among the disease courses.

The CDR3 totals 18 residues. Germline lookup yields CDR1 SSHAT and CDR2 FNYEAQ (reference sequence). Presence of unique molecular identifiers characterized the TCR beta cDNA libraries. TCRdb reprocessed the PCR reads with MiXCR, giving one entry per CDR3 protein. Of 380,000 or so distinct CDR3 sequences listed, about a third are singletons. Study-level findings and limits: Patients had higher frequencies than controls of about five TRBV segments, including TRBV5-6, TRBV5-1 and TRBV20-1. By F measure, samples from a shared preparation batch strongly co-clustered.

The rearrangement joins TRBV7-7 to TRBJ2-3; 13 bases are shared with TRBD2. This sequence was found in a girl aged 10-17 years with multiple sclerosis. The sequenced sample was blood. CDR3 nucleotide sequence: TGTGCTAGCAGCTCTTGGACTAGCGGGGGCGCCGGGATAGATACGCAGTATTTT. This sequence encodes CASSSWTSGGAGIDTQYF.